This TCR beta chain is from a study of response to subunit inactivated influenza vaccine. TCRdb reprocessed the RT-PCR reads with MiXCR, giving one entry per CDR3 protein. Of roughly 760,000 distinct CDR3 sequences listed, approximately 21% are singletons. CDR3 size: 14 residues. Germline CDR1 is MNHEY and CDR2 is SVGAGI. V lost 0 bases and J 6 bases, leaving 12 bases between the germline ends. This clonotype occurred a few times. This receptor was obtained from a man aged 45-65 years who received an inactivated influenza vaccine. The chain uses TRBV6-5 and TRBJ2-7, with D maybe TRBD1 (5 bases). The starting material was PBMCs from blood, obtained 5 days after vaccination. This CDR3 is CASSYSSAGPEQYF. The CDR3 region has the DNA TGTGCCAGCAGTTACTCGTCAGCAGGGCCCGAGCAGTACTTC.